This T cell receptor (beta chain) was obtained from a study of T cell responses to AZD1222 COVID-19 vaccine. Study-wide findings and caveats: CD4 TCRs linked to vaccination spanned spike, dominating at 160-218 and 743-854. Spike-specific TCR breadth and depth went up after people got two AZD1222 doses. As reported, nearly half of all spike-specific TCRs target variant regions that are unmutated.

Profiling relied on immunoSEQ multiplex PCR, and the TCRdb table lists in-frame clones only, not all of them. The repertoire holds 150,000 to 250,000 clones, with approximately 93% as singletons. Points on this clone: The antigen is undetermined.

The germline V gene encodes CDR1 LNHDA and CDR2 SQIVND (reference sequence). Deletions cut 3 bases from V and 2 bases from J, with 11 bases between. CDR3 size: 15 residues. The source material was peripheral blood, sampled 28 days after the second AZD1222 dose. V and J are TRBV19 and TRBJ1-5, with D perhaps TRBD1 (5 bases). The sequence was obtained from an adult who received the AZD1222 COVID-19 vaccine. This chain's CDR3 is CASSIQRGGNQPQHF. CDR3 DNA: TGTGCCAGTAGTATTCAACGGGGCGGCAATCAGCCCCAGCATTTT.